This T cell receptor (beta chain) comes out of a study of cytomegalovirus exposure and HLA in healthy donors. PCR involved 60 Vbeta and 13 Jbeta primers. Sequenced by immunoSEQ multiplex PCR; TCRdb stores in-frame clones only, minus some. The data contain some 150,000 clones, roughly 83% of them singletons. Concerning this clone itself: Its antigen is still unknown.

Study-level findings and limits: Sequences of the TCR beta chain were said to predict the HLA-A and HLA-B alleles of most subjects accurately. The authors later found TCR association rates varying by HLA locus, with DRB1 most and HLA-C fewest. Per a later analysis, roughly 17,000 TCR beta sequences showed association with HLA alleles at 0.05 false discovery rate.

The sequenced sample consisted of PBMCs. This sequence originates from a woman aged 45-60 years in good health and CMV-seronegative.

The CDR3 reads CASSDALQGTYEQYF. CDR3 bases: TGTGCCAGCAGTGATGCCTTACAGGGGACCTACGAGCAGTACTTC. The chain is built from TRBV2 and TRBJ2-7; 7 bases are a match to TRBD1. Looked up from germline, CDR1 is SNHLY and CDR2 is FYNNEI. The CDR3 is 15 amino acids. V trimming: 3 bases; J trimming: 2 bases; junction bases outside the gene matches: 7.